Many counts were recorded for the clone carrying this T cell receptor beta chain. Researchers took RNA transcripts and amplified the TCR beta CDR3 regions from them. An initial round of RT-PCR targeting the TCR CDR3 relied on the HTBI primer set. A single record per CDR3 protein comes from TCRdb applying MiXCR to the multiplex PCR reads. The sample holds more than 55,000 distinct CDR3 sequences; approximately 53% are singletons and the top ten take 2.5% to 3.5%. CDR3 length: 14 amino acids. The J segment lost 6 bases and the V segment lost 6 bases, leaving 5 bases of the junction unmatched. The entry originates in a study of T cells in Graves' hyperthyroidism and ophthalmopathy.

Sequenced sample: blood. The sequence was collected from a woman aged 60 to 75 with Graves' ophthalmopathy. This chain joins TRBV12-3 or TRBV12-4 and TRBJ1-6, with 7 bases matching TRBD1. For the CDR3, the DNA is TGTGCCAGCAGCTACCGGGACAGTAATTCACCCCTCCACTTT. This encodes CASSYRDSNSPLHF.